What follows are 20 T cell receptor beta chains derived from one specimen sequenced in a study of cytomegalovirus exposure and HLA in healthy donors. Sequencing was performed with immunoSEQ multiplex PCR; in TCRdb, only in-frame clones are kept and a portion is missing. The table shows under 250,000 clones, with around 80% occurring only once. Sequenced sample: PBMCs. These receptors were collected from a woman in her thirties in good health and CMV-seronegative.

The rearrangement uses TRBV9 and TRBJ1-3; 9 nucleotides match TRBD1. Germline CDR1 is SGDLS and CDR2 is YYNGEE. The CDR3 totals 17 residues. J was trimmed by 2 bases and V by 0 bases; bases with no gene match: 6. CDR3 amino acids: CASSVVPQGAAGNTIYF. As DNA, the CDR3 is TGTGCCAGCAGCGTAGTTCCACAGGGGGCCGCTGGAAACACCATATATTTT.

This clone occurred a few times. The V call is TRBV6-6, the J call TRBJ2-7; tentatively, D is TRBD1 (6 bases). Trimming removed 0 bases from V and 0 bases from J, with 6 bases in between. CDR3 length equals 14 residues. Looked up from germline, CDR1 is MNHNY and CDR2 is SVGAGI (reference sequence). The DNA for the CDR3 is TGTGCCAGCAGTTACTCGGACAGCTCCTACGAGCAGTACTTC. This gives the protein CASSYSDSSYEQYF.

Comment on this clone: Other nucleotide sequences from this sample produce the same CDR3. The genes are TRBV11-2 and TRBJ1-5; no reliable D call. The CDR3 loop spans 13 amino acids. Germline-derived CDR1 and CDR2 are SGHAT and FQNNGV. V was shortened by 1 base and J by 4 bases, with 5 bases between the two germline ends. CDR3 sequence: CASSLAGNQPQHF. The CDR3, as DNA: TGTGCCAGCAGCTTAGCAGGAAATCAGCCCCAGCATTTT.

The chain has TRBV6-6 and TRBJ2-1; TRBD2 matches at 9 bases. Unmatched junction bases numbered 3, after V lost 2 bases and J lost 10 bases. This CDR3 is built from 13 residues. Germline loops: CDR1 MNHNY, CDR2 SVGAGI (reference sequence). The CDR3 coding sequence is TGTGCCAGCAGTTACGCGGGACTAGCCGAGCAGTTCTTC. As protein: CASSYAGLAEQFF.

The V call is TRBV2, the J call TRBJ1-1; no clear D. This CDR3 is 12 amino acids long. Germline loops: CDR1 SNHLY, CDR2 FYNNEI. V was clipped by 2 bases and J by 5 bases, with 6 bases between them. The CDR3 nucleotides are TGTGCCAGCAGTGAACTCAGGACTGAAGCTTTCTTT. The encoded protein is CASSELRTEAFF. Variable domain in full (rest from reference TRBV2 and TRBJ1-1): EPEVTQTPSHQVTQMGQEVILRCVPISNHLYFYWYRQILGQKVEFLVSFYNNEISEKSEIFDDQFSVERPDGSNFTLKIRSTKLEDSAMYFCASSELRTEAFFGQGTRLTVV.

The rearrangement joins TRBV6-1 to TRBJ1-5; TRBD1 matches at 7 bases. The CDR3 spans 12 residues. From germline, CDR1 is MNHNS and CDR2 SASEGT. V lost 7 bases, J lost 5 bases, and 2 bases stayed unmatched. Written as DNA, the CDR3 is TGTGCCAGCATTACAGGGGATCAGCCCCAGCATTTT. Encoded protein: CASITGDQPQHF.

The chain uses TRBV19 and TRBJ1-5; unclear D gene. The CDR3 is made up of 14 amino acids. The ends were cut back, 2 bases at V and 3 bases at J, with 8 bases in the middle. Germline CDR1 is LNHDA and CDR2 is SQIVND (reference sequence). The CDR3 bases are TGTGCCAGTAGTATATTGGCTGCCAATCAGCCCCAGCATTTT. Translated, it gives CASSILAANQPQHF.

The V call is TRBV4-1, the J call TRBJ2-7; 7 bases align to TRBD1. V lost 1 base to trimming and J lost 3 bases; unmatched junction nucleotides: 6. The germline V gene has CDR1 MGHRA and CDR2 YSYEKL. This CDR3 spans 15 amino acids. The CDR3 is CASSQGETGRYEQYF. CDR3 in DNA: TGCGCCAGCAGCCAAGGCGAGACAGGGCGCTACGAGCAGTACTTC.

This clone was observed once. This chain connects TRBV6-5 to TRBJ2-1; 8 bases align to TRBD1. The CDR3 loop spans 15 amino acids. Germline V gene sequence: CDR1 MNHEY, CDR2 SVGAGI. V was pared by 6 bases and J by 8 bases, with 12 bases of the junction left unmatched. The CDR3 spells CASSPGTLRGHEQFF. CDR3 nucleotide sequence: TGTGCCAGCAGCCCGGGGACCCTCAGGGGGCATGAGCAGTTCTTC.

V usage is TRBV2 and J usage is TRBJ2-1; 9 nucleotides agree with TRBD1. The CDR3 sequence is 13 residues long. The germline CDR1 and CDR2 sequences are SNHLY and FYNNEI. Trimming took 6 bases from V and 7 from J; bases not matched to a gene: 4. The CDR3 DNA sequence: TGTGCCAGCAGAGGGGACAGGGCGAATGAGCAGTTCTTC. Its translation is CASRGDRANEQFF. The full variable domain, completed using reference TRBV2 and TRBJ2-1, is EPEVTQTPSHQVTQMGQEVILRCVPISNHLYFYWYRQILGQKVEFLVSFYNNEISEKSEIFDDQFSVERPDGSNFTLKIRSTKLEDSAMYFCASRGDRANEQFFGPGTRLTVL.

The genes are TRBV7-9 and TRBJ1-6; TRBD1 agrees at 7 bases. J was trimmed by 7 bases and V by 6 bases; bases with no gene match: 6. This CDR3 contains 14 residues. The V gene's germline CDR1 is SEHNR and CDR2 FQNEAQ (reference sequence). This CDR3 is CASSGDSTNSPLHF. The DNA of the CDR3 is TGTGCCAGCAGTGGGGACAGCACCAATTCACCCCTCCACTTT. The full variable domain, rest sourced from reference TRBV7-9 and TRBJ1-6, is DTGVSQNPRHKITKRGQNVTFRCDPISEHNRLYWYRQTLGQGPEFLTYFQNEAQLEKSRLLSDRFSAERPKGSFSTLEIQRTEQGDSAMYLCASSGDSTNSPLHFGNGTRLTVT.

V usage is TRBV11-2 and J usage is TRBJ2-7; 9 positions match TRBD1. Germline V gene lookup returns CDR1 SGHAT and CDR2 FQNNGV. With V trimmed by 4 bases and J by 3 bases, 7 bases remained unmatched. The CDR3 contains 15 residues. This chain's CDR3 is CASSSNRGLRYEQYF. In nucleotides, the CDR3 is TGTGCCAGCAGCTCGAACAGGGGGCTTCGCTACGAGCAGTACTTC.

The chain is built from TRBV7-3 and TRBJ2-3, with 13 bases that match TRBD2. This CDR3 spans 16 amino acids. The germline CDR1 and CDR2 sequences are SGHTA and FQGTGA. Trimming at V came to 3 bases and at J to 5 bases, leaving 5 bases not matched to a gene. CDR3 residues: CASSFTSGGAKDTQYF. CDR3 coding DNA: TGTGCCAGCAGCTTTACTAGCGGGGGGGCCAAAGATACGCAGTATTTT.

V and J are TRBV7-2 and TRBJ2-3, with TRBD1 identical over 10 bases. The CDR3 spans 16 residues. V lost 4 bases to trimming and J lost 2 bases; unmatched junction nucleotides: 6. Germline CDR1 is SGHTA and CDR2 is FQGNSA. The CDR3 here is CASSYRTGGSTDTQYF. The CDR3, as DNA: TGTGCCAGCAGCTATCGGACAGGGGGTTCCACAGATACGCAGTATTTT.

The chain employs TRBV5-1 and TRBJ2-6; 10 bases match TRBD1. Per germline, CDR1 SGHRS and CDR2 YFSETQ. V shed 3 bases, J shed 0 bases, and the junction held 9 bases outside the gene matches. The CDR3 sequence is 19 residues long. CDR3 coding DNA: TGCGCCAGCAGCTGGACAGGGGGTCATAAATACTCTGGGGCCAACGTCCTGACTTTC. Translation: CASSWTGGHKYSGANVLTF.

The chain has TRBV6-6 and TRBJ1-4, with TRBD1 matching 7 bases. This CDR3 is built from 14 residues. V lost 6 bases to trimming and J lost 5 bases; unmatched junction nucleotides: 6. Germline CDR1 reads MNHNY; CDR2 reads SVGAGI (reference sequence). Here the CDR3 DNA reads TGTGCCAGCAGATCCGGGACAGAAAATGAAAAACTGTTTTTT. It encodes CASRSGTENEKLFF.

The chain couples TRBV28 to TRBJ2-1, with 10 bases that match TRBD2. The CDR3 has 15 amino acids. The germline gives CDR1 MDHEN, CDR2 SYDVKM. With 1 base clipped from V and 6 bases from J, the junction kept 3 bases outside the gene matches. Written as DNA, the CDR3 is TGTGCCAGCAGTTTATCGAGCGGGGGGGCCAATGAGCAGTTCTTC. Translating gives CASSLSSGGANEQFF.

This sequence joins TRBV6-1 and TRBJ1-3; possible D gene TRBD1, 5 bases. Trimming stripped 4 bases from V and 8 bases from J, with 15 bases between. Germline loops: CDR1 MNHNS, CDR2 SASEGT. The CDR3 spans 14 residues. The CDR3 nucleotides are TGTGCCAGCAGTGCGGGGGTTGTATTAGACACCATATATTTT. It translates to CASSAGVVLDTIYF.

The chain couples TRBV2 to TRBJ1-5; 9 positions match TRBD1. The V gene's germline CDR1 is SNHLY and CDR2 FYNNEI. This CDR3 comprises 15 residues. After removal of 5 bases from V and 5 bases from J, the junction contained 7 bases not matched to a gene. The CDR3 protein is CASSFQQGAHQPQHF. DNA for the CDR3: TGTGCCAGCAGTTTTCAACAGGGGGCCCATCAGCCCCAGCATTTT.

The V and J genes are TRBV10-2 and TRBJ2-2; possible D gene TRBD2, 5 bases. The ends were cut back, 2 bases at V and 5 bases at J, with 12 bases in the middle. Germline lookup yields CDR1 WSHSY and CDR2 SAAADI. The CDR3 is 15 amino acids. CDR3 nucleotides: TGCGCCAGCAGTGAGAGGGCTAGCCCAACCGGGGAGCTGTTTTTT. Protein product: CASSERASPTGELFF.